What follows are 28 T cell receptor beta chains derived from one specimen sequenced in a study of T cell responses to AZD1222 COVID-19 vaccine. Only in-frame clones appear in the TCRdb table, and some are missing; sequencing was by immunoSEQ multiplex PCR. Among around 88,000 clones listed, around 88% were seen once. The sample consisted of peripheral blood, taken on day 0 of MenACWY control vaccination. The receptors were sampled from an adult in good health.

The CDR3 nucleotides read TGTGCCTGGAGTGCCCTGACAGGGGGCCGGGAGACCCAGTACTTC. Protein sequence: CAWSALTGGRETQYF. The V call is TRBV30, the J call TRBJ2-5; 10 positions match TRBD1. The CDR3 contains 15 residues. Germline V gene data show CDR1 as GTSNPN and CDR2 as SVGIG (reference sequence). V gave up 1 base and J gave up 5 bases; unmatched junction bases: 7.

The chain has TRBV24-1 and TRBJ2-3, with unresolved D. Germline V gene lookup returns CDR1 KGHDR and CDR2 SFDVKD. The CDR3 is 11 residues long. V was pared by 2 bases and J by 9 bases, with 5 bases between. In DNA, the CDR3 is TGTGCCACCAGTGATTCGGTCACGCAGTATTTT. This encodes CATSDSVTQYF.

This chain links TRBV6-6 with TRBJ1-6; TRBD1 is a possible D gene (6 bases). This CDR3 contains 16 residues. Germline-derived CDR1 and CDR2 are MNHNY and SVGAGI (reference sequence). Trimming left V 2 bases short and J 6 bases short, with 14 bases between. The CDR3 is CASSYIQGTGNSPLHF. CDR3 DNA: TGTGCCAGCAGTTACATTCAGGGGACGGGTAATTCACCCCTCCACTTT.

The rearrangement links TRBV9 to TRBJ1-6; D remains unclear. CDR3 length equals 12 residues. V was pared by 0 bases and J by 10 bases, with 5 bases between. The germline gives CDR1 SGDLS, CDR2 YYNGEE. The CDR3 nucleotides are TGTGCCAGCAGCGTAGATCGATCACCCCTCCACTTT. It codes for CASSVDRSPLHF.

The chain carries TRBV7-9 and TRBJ2-1; TRBD2 aligns across 7 bases. Germline trimming cut 5 bases from V and 2 bases from J; bases unmatched to any gene: 6. The germline CDR1 and CDR2 sequences are SEHNR and FQNEAQ (reference sequence). The CDR3 consists of 15 residues. In DNA, the CDR3 is TGTGCCAGCAGCCTAGGCGGGGGACCCTACAATGAGCAGTTCTTC. This codes for CASSLGGGPYNEQFF.

This clone was picked up one time. V and J are TRBV3-1 (or the pseudogene TRBV3-2) and TRBJ2-5, with 7 bases lining up with TRBD2. CDR3 length equals 14 residues. Germline CDR1 reads LGHDT; CDR2 reads YNNKEL (reference sequence). V lost 4 bases and J lost 1; bases outside the gene matches: 3. The CDR3 coding sequence is TGTGCCAGCAGCCTGGGGGGGACCCAAGAGACCCAGTACTTC. This sequence encodes CASSLGGTQETQYF.

The table lists this clone with a few counts. V is TRBV4-2 and J is TRBJ2-5, with 12 bases identical to TRBD2. Germline CDR1 and CDR2: LGHNA and YNFKEQ. Germline trimming cut 1 base from V and 5 bases from J; bases unmatched to any gene: 2. CDR3 length: 15 amino acids. The CDR3 is CASSQASGGVETQYF. The CDR3 DNA reads as TGTGCCAGCAGCCAAGCTAGCGGGGGGGTGGAGACCCAGTACTTC.

This clone has just a few counts. The rearrangement links TRBV20-1 to TRBJ2-3; D tentatively reads TRBD1 or TRBD2 (5 bases each). Germline CDR1 DFQATT, CDR2 SNEGSKA (reference sequence). V was pared by 3 bases and J by 8 bases, with 15 bases between. This CDR3 spans 13 amino acids. The chain's CDR3 is CSASDRDPGTQYF. As DNA, the CDR3 is TGCAGTGCTAGTGACCGGGACCCCGGTACGCAGTATTTT.

CDR3 nucleotides: TGTGCCAGCACCGTGGGGGTCTATAATTCACCCCTCCACTTT. Protein: CASTVGVYNSPLHF. The chain carries TRBV9 and TRBJ1-6, with D possibly TRBD1 on 5 matching bases. V was cut by 6 bases and J by 3 bases, with 10 bases left in between. This CDR3 is 14 amino acids long. From germline, CDR1 is SGDLS and CDR2 YYNGEE. The variable domain in full, completed from reference TRBV9 and TRBJ1-6, reads DSGVTQTPKHLITATGQRVTLRCSPRSGDLSVYWYQQSLDQGLQFLIQYYNGEERAKGNILERFSAQQFPDLHSELNLSSLELGDSALYFCASTVGVYNSPLHFGNGTRLTVT.

Only one count was recorded for this clone. This chain uses TRBV20-1 with TRBJ1-2; no clear D gene. Germline CDR1 reads DFQATT; CDR2 reads SNEGSKA (reference sequence). The CDR3 extends over 11 amino acids. V was cut by 6 bases and J by 3 bases, with 8 bases left in between. CDR3 in DNA: TGCAGTGCCCGAGCTGACTATGGCTACACCTTC. It codes for CSARADYGYTF.

The V and J genes are TRBV20-1 and TRBJ2-7; D remains unclear. The CDR3 length is 16 residues. V lost 4 bases, J lost 5 bases, and 24 bases lay in between. Germline V gene lookup returns CDR1 DFQATT and CDR2 SNEGSKA (reference sequence). CDR3 DNA: TGCAGTGCTACTGACCCCGGGCAGAGCGTGAGCAACGAGCAGTACTTC. Protein: CSATDPGQSVSNEQYF.

The rearrangement joins TRBV19 to TRBJ2-2; D possibly corresponds to TRBD2 (6 bases). CDR3 length equals 14 residues. Germline V lookup: CDR1 LNHDA, CDR2 SQIVND (reference sequence). V was trimmed by 8 bases and J by 5 bases, leaving 15 bases between them. The CDR3 here is CASAGNRITGELFF. CDR3 DNA sequence: TGTGCCAGTGCGGGGAACAGGATAACCGGGGAGCTGTTTTTT.

The V call is TRBV7-9, the J call TRBJ2-5; no clear D. Trimming pared 10 bases from V and 5 bases from J, leaving 20 bases between. Per the germline V gene, CDR1 is SEHNR and CDR2 is FQNEAQ (reference sequence). This CDR3 region has 14 residues. The CDR3 loop is CATPPPGGQETQYF. The DNA of the CDR3 is TGTGCCACCCCACCCCCGGGCGGCCAGGAGACCCAGTACTTC.

The J gene is TRBJ1-1, the V gene TRBV5-1; the match to TRBD1 covers 10 bases. CDR1 SGHRS and CDR2 YFSETQ come from the germline V gene. J lost 5 bases, V lost 4 bases, and 11 bases had no gene match. This CDR3 is 16 amino acids long. CDR3 residues: CASSPDRGVVGTEAFF. The CDR3 DNA reads as TGCGCCAGCAGCCCGGACAGGGGGGTGGTAGGAACTGAAGCTTTCTTT.

The chain carries TRBV7-8 and TRBJ2-3; no reliable D call. Trimming removed 0 bases at V and 2 bases at J, with 9 bases between. CDR3 length: 15 amino acids. Germline CDR1 reads SGHVS; CDR2 reads FQNEAQ. This chain's CDR3 is CASSLASPDTDTQYF. The CDR3 nucleotides read TGTGCCAGCAGCTTAGCGTCCCCAGACACAGATACGCAGTATTTT.

The chain has TRBV6-2 or TRBV6-3 and TRBJ1-5; D may be TRBD1 (6 bases). The CDR3 has 17 residues. V was clipped by 2 bases and J by 0 bases, with 14 bases between them. Germline-derived CDR1 and CDR2 are MNHEY and SVGEGT. The CDR3 bases are TGTGCCAGCAGTTACCTGGTGGGGGGGCTTAGCAATCAGCCCCAGCATTTT. Its translation: CASSYLVGGLSNQPQHF.

The V gene is TRBV30, the J gene TRBJ1-5; tentatively, D is TRBD1 (6 bases). Trimming left V 2 bases short and J 5 bases short, with 13 bases between. Germline lookup yields CDR1 GTSNPN and CDR2 SVGIG (reference sequence). CDR3 length equals 14 residues. CDR3 protein: CAWSLKGGDQPQHF. In DNA, the CDR3 is TGTGCCTGGAGTCTCAAGGGGGGAGATCAGCCCCAGCATTTT. The variable domain in full, with the rest retrieved from reference TRBV30 and TRBJ1-5, is SQTIHQWPATLVQPVGSPLSLECTVEGTSNPNLYWYRQAAGRGLQLLFYSVGIGQISSEVPQNLSASRPQDRQFILSSKKLLLSDSGFYLCAWSLKGGDQPQHFGDGTRLSIL.

The chain employs TRBV6-1 and TRBJ2-3; the match to TRBD2 covers 9 bases. Germline V gives CDR1 MNHNS, CDR2 SASEGT. CDR3 length: 16 residues. V lost 4 bases and J lost 1; bases outside the gene matches: 6. CDR3 residues: CASSVPVAGGTDTQYF. The CDR3 nucleotides read TGTGCCAGCAGTGTTCCAGTAGCGGGGGGCACAGATACGCAGTATTTT.

V gene TRBV28 combines with J gene TRBJ1-6; 7 nucleotides align to TRBD1. Germline V gene data show CDR1 as MDHEN and CDR2 as SYDVKM. Trimming took 5 bases from V and 7 from J; bases not matched to a gene: 8. The CDR3 consists of 15 residues. CDR3 nucleotides: TGTGCCAGCAGTACTTACAGGGGCCTCAATTCACCCCTCCACTTT. As protein: CASSTYRGLNSPLHF.

This rearrangement joins TRBV15 to TRBJ1-2; possible D gene TRBD1, 5 bases. Germline V CDR1 and CDR2: LNHNV, YYDKDF (reference sequence). This CDR3 has 17 residues. V was shortened by 6 bases and J by 7 bases, with 27 bases between the two germline ends. DNA of the CDR3: TGTGCCACCAGTGACTCCCAGGGCCGAGTTTATGGTTTTGGCTACACCTTC. This sequence encodes CATSDSQGRVYGFGYTF.

The chain is built from TRBV19 and TRBJ1-4; D gene unclear. Germline CDR1 and CDR2: LNHDA and SQIVND (reference sequence). This CDR3 has 14 amino acids. V was cut by 5 bases and J by 4 bases, with 11 bases left in between. The CDR3 loop is CASSRSDFNEKLFF. The CDR3 DNA reads TGTGCCAGTAGTCGGTCAGACTTTAATGAAAAACTGTTTTTT.

This clone was counted a few times. The chain links TRBV7-9 to TRBJ1-1; 8 bases are shared with TRBD1. The CDR3 is made up of 15 amino acids. After removal of 5 bases from V and 0 bases from J, the junction contained 5 bases not matched to a gene. Germline CDR1 and CDR2: SEHNR and FQNEAQ (reference sequence). CDR3 loop: CASSGDRGLNTEAFF. For the CDR3, the DNA is TGTGCCAGCAGCGGAGACAGGGGCCTGAACACTGAAGCTTTCTTT.

The chain joins TRBV24-1 to TRBJ1-2; D is unclear. This CDR3 is 12 amino acids long. The V end was cut by 4 bases, the J end by 5 bases, with 7 bases between. Per the germline V gene, CDR1 is KGHDR and CDR2 is SFDVKD. Here the CDR3 DNA reads TGTGCCACCAGTGACCCCCTATATGGCTACACCTTC. Translated: CATSDPLYGYTF.

Of note for this clone: An end of the junction does not agree with germline; a read error may underlie this. This chain links TRBV7-9 with TRBJ1-2; TRBD1 aligns across 8 bases. From germline, CDR1 is SEHNR and CDR2 FQNEAQ (reference sequence). This CDR3 is 14 amino acids long. The CDR3, as DNA: TGTGCCAGCAGTTTAGACGGGACAGGAGAGGGCTACACCTTC. It codes for CASSLDGTGEGYTF.

This chain uses TRBV29-1 with TRBJ1-1, with D perhaps matching TRBD1 (5 bases). Germline V gives CDR1 SQVTM, CDR2 ANQGSEA. Trimming left V 5 bases short and J 1 base short, with 11 bases between. This CDR3 spans 13 amino acids. This CDR3 reads CSVTSQGNTEAFF. For the CDR3, the DNA is TGCAGCGTTACCTCCCAGGGGAACACTGAAGCTTTCTTT.

This clone occurred once. The chain is built from TRBV4-2 and TRBJ2-7; 13 bases match TRBD2. With V trimmed by 4 bases and J by 0 bases, 6 bases remained unmatched. The CDR3 loop spans 17 amino acids. Germline CDR1 LGHNA, CDR2 YNFKEQ. The CDR3 loop reads CASSLTSGGLSSYEQYF. In DNA, the CDR3 is TGTGCCAGCAGCCTGACTAGCGGGGGGCTTTCCTCCTACGAGCAGTACTTC.

The CDR3 sequence: CASSSTGRDYGYTF. CDR3 bases: TGTGCCAGCAGTTCGACAGGGAGGGACTATGGCTACACCTTC. V usage is TRBV6-5 and J usage is TRBJ1-2; 7 bases agree with TRBD1. Germline CDR1 and CDR2: MNHEY and SVGAGI. The CDR3 is 14 amino acids. V gave up 4 bases and J gave up 3 bases; unmatched junction bases: 5.

The genes are TRBV30 and TRBJ2-1; tentative D call: TRBD1 (6 bases). Trimming stripped 3 bases from V and 5 bases from J, with 14 bases between. The CDR3 spans 14 residues. Germline CDR1 GTSNPN, CDR2 SVGIG (reference sequence). This chain's CDR3 is CAWSSGDRNNEQFF. CDR3 DNA sequence: TGTGCCTGGAGCTCAGGGGACCGAAACAATGAGCAGTTCTTC.